These 28 T cell receptor beta chains were sequenced from one sample in a study of identical twins. Each CDR3 protein is one row after TCRdb ran MiXCR on the 5' RACE reads. The sample has 1.5 million to 2 million distinct CDR3 sequences; about 31% are singletons. Sequencing used cord blood. These receptors all stem from a newborn girl in good health.

This clonotype appeared a single time. J is TRBJ1-2 and V is TRBV20-1; D gene uncertain. Per the germline V gene, CDR1 is DFQATT and CDR2 is SNEGSKA (reference sequence). The CDR3 contains 10 residues. V was pared by 6 bases and J by 8 bases, with 10 bases between. The CDR3 coding sequence is TGCAGTGCGACGCCGGGAGGCTACACCTTC. Translation gives CSATPGGYTF.

A remark on this clonotype: A read error may account for a junction end that differs from germline. The chain is built from TRBV29-1 and TRBJ2-7, with 7 bases matching TRBD1. From germline, CDR1 is SQVTM and CDR2 ANQGSEA. The CDR3 sequence is 13 residues long. The CDR3 region has the DNA TGCAGCGTCTACCGGGACAGCCCATACGAGCAGTGCTTC. Residues: CSVYRDSPYEQCF.

This clonotype was counted many times. The CDR3 here is CSVDGSSYNEQFF. CDR3 in DNA: TGCAGCGTTGACGGGAGCTCCTACAATGAGCAGTTCTTC. This chain uses TRBV29-1 with TRBJ2-1; D perhaps matches TRBD2 (6 bases). Trimming took 3 bases from V and 0 from J, leaving 6 bases between them. Germline V gives CDR1 SQVTM, CDR2 ANQGSEA. The CDR3 extends over 13 amino acids.

The gene calls are TRBV9 and TRBJ2-1; perhaps TRBD2 as D (6 bases). The CDR3 has 16 amino acids. V was pared by 2 bases and J by 6 bases, with 18 bases between. Germline V gene lookup returns CDR1 SGDLS and CDR2 YYNGEE. CDR3 residues: CASSVLIGRLGNEQFF. The CDR3 DNA reads TGTGCCAGCAGCGTGCTGATTGGGAGGTTGGGCAATGAGCAGTTCTTC.

The chain is built from TRBV7-9 and TRBJ1-2; TRBD1 aligns across 9 bases. Germline trimming cut 0 bases from V and 3 bases from J; bases unmatched to any gene: 2. CDR3 length equals 15 residues. CDR1 is SEHNR and CDR2 is FQNEAQ in the germline V gene (reference sequence). CDR3 in DNA: TGTGCCAGCAGCTTAGCTCGGGACAGGGACTATGGCTACACCTTC. Its translation is CASSLARDRDYGYTF.

This clonotype showed up just a few times. V usage is TRBV20-1 and J usage is TRBJ1-2, with D possibly matching TRBD1 (5 bases). CDR3 length equals 13 residues. V lost 1 base to trimming and J lost 8 bases, with 14 bases between them. The germline CDR1 and CDR2 sequences are DFQATT and SNEGSKA (reference sequence). The CDR3 DNA reads as TGCAGTGCTAGAGGAGTCAGGGTCGGGGGCTACACCTTC. Its translation is CSARGVRVGGYTF.

At least ten counts were recorded for this clonotype. A much larger clone is a single base away; this may be a read error. The gene calls are TRBV4-2 and TRBJ1-2; D unclear. The CDR3 has 13 residues. V was pared by 0 bases and J by 2 bases, with 4 bases between. Germline-derived CDR1 and CDR2 are LGHNA and YNFKEQ. CDR3 loop: CASSQERNYGYTF. In DNA, the CDR3 is TGTGCCAGCAGCCAAGAGAGGAACTATGGCTACACCTTC.

The chain carries TRBV14 and TRBJ1-1, with TRBD1 as a possible D gene (6 bases). Germline CDR1 is SGHDN and CDR2 is FVKESK. CDR3 length: 15 residues. V was shortened by 1 base and J by 6 bases, with 15 bases between the two germline ends. The DNA for the CDR3 is TGTGCCAGCAGCCAAGTGGGTACAGGGAAAGCTGAAGCTTTCTTT. Residues: CASSQVGTGKAEAFF. Together with reference TRBV14 and TRBJ1-1, the CDR3 gives the full variable domain: EAGVTQFPSHSVIEKGQTVTLRCDPISGHDNLYWYRRVMGKEIKFLLHFVKESKQDESGMPNNRFLAERTGGTYSTLKVQPAELEDSGVYFCASSQVGTGKAEAFFGQGTRLTVV.

This clonotype occurred a few times. V is TRBV20-1 and J is TRBJ2-3; unclear D gene. The germline CDR1 and CDR2 sequences are DFQATT and SNEGSKA (reference sequence). The CDR3 sequence is 13 residues long. V lost 6 bases and J 0 bases, leaving 10 bases between the germline ends. Here the CDR3 DNA reads TGCAGTGCCTCAGATGTTAGCACAGATACGCAGTATTTT. Protein: CSASDVSTDTQYF.

This clonotype was found a few times. The chain carries TRBV9 and TRBJ2-4; D ambiguous. This CDR3 has 14 residues. V was trimmed by 0 bases and J by 1 base, leaving 5 bases between them. Per germline, CDR1 SGDLS and CDR2 YYNGEE. As DNA, the CDR3 is TGTGCCAGCAGCGTAGGAAATGCCAAAAACATTCAGTACTTC. Translated: CASSVGNAKNIQYF.

This clonotype was seen a few times. The gene calls are TRBV9 and TRBJ2-3, with TRBD2 identical over 8 bases. The CDR3 runs to 16 residues. CDR1 SGDLS and CDR2 YYNGEE come from the germline V gene. The V segment lost 4 bases and the J segment 3 bases; nucleotides outside the gene matches: 10. The CDR3 protein is CASSPYGLALTDTQYF. As DNA, the CDR3 is TGTGCCAGCAGCCCATATGGACTAGCCCTGACAGATACGCAGTATTTT.

The chain joins TRBV3-1 to TRBJ2-7; the match to TRBD2 covers 10 bases. V gave up 2 bases and J gave up 7 bases; unmatched junction bases: 11. CDR1 and CDR2 from the germline V gene are LGHDT and YNNKEL (reference sequence). This CDR3 contains 16 residues. CDR3 DNA sequence: TGTGCCAGCAGCCAAATGGGGGCTAGCGGGAGACATGAGCAGTACTTC. Its protein is CASSQMGASGRHEQYF.

V gene TRBV28 combines with J gene TRBJ2-5; maybe TRBD1 (7 bases). Trimming left V 7 bases short and J 4 bases short, with 16 bases between. This CDR3 contains 14 residues. Germline CDR1 and CDR2: MDHEN and SYDVKM. CDR3 in amino acids: CASILGGGSETQYF. The CDR3 nucleotides read TGTGCCAGCATTCTCGGAGGGGGCTCAGAGACCCAGTACTTC.

This clonotype was detected a few times. J is TRBJ2-7 and V is TRBV3-1; D is perhaps TRBD2 (6 bases). V was pared by 6 bases and J by 3 bases, with 12 bases between. This CDR3 is 13 amino acids long. Germline CDR1 is LGHDT and CDR2 is YNNKEL (reference sequence). CDR3 in amino acids: CASRPGLHYEQYF. The DNA for the CDR3 is TGTGCCAGCAGACCGGGACTTCACTACGAGCAGTACTTC.

The chain employs TRBV7-2 and TRBJ2-1, with D tentatively TRBD2 (6 bases). The germline V and J ends were trimmed by 4 bases and 5 bases, with 15 bases remaining between them. There are 15 residues in the CDR3. Germline-derived CDR1 and CDR2 are SGHTA and FQGNSA. This CDR3 reads CASSSPLRGDNEQFF. Here the CDR3 DNA reads TGTGCCAGCAGCTCCCCGTTGCGGGGAGACAATGAGCAGTTCTTC.

CDR3 protein: CASSVEGQGEKLFF. DNA of the CDR3: TGTGCCAGCAGCGTAGAAGGCCAAGGTGAAAAACTGTTTTTT. This sequence joins TRBV9 and TRBJ1-4; D gene unclear. Trimming removed 0 bases at V and 7 bases at J, with 10 bases between. Germline assignment: CDR1 SGDLS and CDR2 YYNGEE. CDR3 length equals 14 residues. Together with reference TRBV9 and TRBJ1-4, the CDR3 gives the full variable domain: DSGVTQTPKHLITATGQRVTLRCSPRSGDLSVYWYQQSLDQGLQFLIQYYNGEERAKGNILERFSAQQFPDLHSELNLSSLELGDSALYFCASSVEGQGEKLFFGSGTQLSVL.

This clonotype was picked up a small number of times. The chain uses TRBV13 and TRBJ1-2; D possibly corresponds to TRBD1 (5 bases). The V gene's germline CDR1 is PRHDT and CDR2 FYEKMQ (reference sequence). The CDR3 length is 14 residues. Deletions cut 2 bases from V and 7 bases from J, with 14 bases between. As DNA, the CDR3 is TGTGCCAGCAGCTTAAATTTGGGGGTTCCTGGCTACACCTTC. It specifies CASSLNLGVPGYTF.

This chain uses TRBV6-5 with TRBJ2-5; 10 nucleotides line up with TRBD1. The V gene's germline CDR1 is MNHEY and CDR2 SVGAGI. The V segment lost 5 bases and the J segment 11 bases; nucleotides outside the gene matches: 17. The CDR3 is 16 amino acids. The CDR3 region is CASSHTTGTGVYQQYF. The CDR3 DNA reads TGTGCCAGCAGTCATACAACCGGGACAGGGGTGTACCAGCAGTACTTC.

The chain has TRBV12-3 or TRBV12-4 and TRBJ2-4, with a tentative D call TRBD2 (7 bases). CDR3 length: 19 amino acids. Trimming took off 1 base at V and 13 bases at J, with 32 bases between the two ends. The CDR3 region has the DNA TGTGCCAGCAGTTTAGTCCTCAGTGAGGGGGGGGCGGCTTACAATGAGCAGTACTTC. It codes for CASSLVLSEGGAAYNEQYF.

The J gene is TRBJ2-3, the V gene TRBV29-1; D is unresolved. V was shortened by 5 bases and J by 0 bases, with 9 bases between the two germline ends. The CDR3 contains 13 residues. Germline CDR1 SQVTM, CDR2 ANQGSEA. The CDR3 protein is CSVIPGSTDTQYF. The CDR3 nucleotides are TGCAGCGTTATCCCCGGGAGCACAGATACGCAGTATTTT.

The chain is built from TRBV2 and TRBJ1-5; D is uncertain. The CDR3 has 15 residues. V was cut by 3 bases and J by 0 bases, with 9 bases left in between. Germline CDR1 and CDR2: SNHLY and FYNNEI. In nucleotides, the CDR3 is TGTGCCAGCAGTGACGGATGGTATAGCAATCAGCCCCAGCATTTT. It yields the protein CASSDGWYSNQPQHF.

The genes are TRBV12-3 or TRBV12-4 and TRBJ1-6, with 8 bases aligning to TRBD1. Losses at the gene ends were 1 base for V and 10 bases for J; bases not matched to a gene: 3. The length of the CDR3 is 14 residues. CDR3 DNA: TGTGCCAGCAGTTTAGGACAGGGGCAATCACCCCTCCACTTT. This translates into CASSLGQGQSPLHF.

This clonotype was observed a few times. One end of the junction varies from germline; a read error may be responsible. The rearrangement uses TRBV11-2 and TRBJ2-7, with D possibly matching TRBD2 (7 bases). The CDR3 consists of 15 residues. The germline gives CDR1 SGHAT, CDR2 FQNNGV. CDR3 sequence (DNA): TGTGCCAGCAGCTTTGGGGGGGCCCCCTCCAACGAGCAGTACTTC. Translating gives CASSFGGAPSNEQYF.

The rearrangement uses TRBV12-3 or TRBV12-4 and TRBJ1-6, with TRBD1 as a possible D gene (5 bases). V was shortened by 5 bases and J by 14 bases, with 19 bases between the two germline ends. The CDR3 has 14 amino acids. CDR3 nucleotides: TGTGCCAGCAGTGGTCACCAGGGAGTTGGATCCCTCCACTTT. Translating gives CASSGHQGVGSLHF.

This clonotype was counted at least ten times. The chain couples TRBV20-1 to TRBJ2-3; D not certain. There are 12 residues in the CDR3. CDR1 and CDR2 (germline): DFQATT, SNEGSKA (reference sequence). V lost 2 bases and J lost 0, with 3 bases in between. The CDR3 coding sequence is TGCAGTGCTAGATCTAGCACAGATACGCAGTATTTT. Its translation is CSARSSTDTQYF.

The genes are TRBV12-3 or TRBV12-4 and TRBJ2-2; 8 positions match TRBD2. The CDR3 extends over 15 amino acids. V was clipped by 7 bases and J by 3 bases; unmatched bases: 7. The CDR3 loop reads CASKPPGLDTGELFF. The CDR3 DNA is TGTGCCAGCAAACCCCCGGGACTAGACACCGGGGAGCTGTTTTTT.

This sequence joins TRBV6-6 and TRBJ2-5, with D maybe TRBD2 (7 bases). The CDR3 runs 14 residues. Trimming cost V 4 bases and J 11 bases, with 20 bases left between them. Germline CDR1 MNHNY, CDR2 SVGAGI (reference sequence). The CDR3 DNA is TGTGCCAGCAGTTCCGAGACAACCAGGGGAGGGCAGTACTTC. Translating gives CASSSETTRGGQYF.

The V gene is TRBV7-2, the J gene TRBJ2-3, with D hard to call. CDR3 length equals 13 residues. The V end lost 3 bases, the J end lost 6 bases, and 10 bases lay between the germline ends. CDR1 and CDR2 (germline): SGHTA, FQGNSA. The CDR3: CASSFTESDTQYF. In nucleotides, the CDR3 is TGTGCCAGCAGCTTTACAGAGTCCGATACGCAGTATTTT.